The text below deals with one T cell receptor beta chain. Its antigen remains unknown. The data were taken from a study of T cell responses to AZD1222 COVID-19 vaccine. Study-wide points: Scientists sampled the repertoires only once the peak T cell response had passed. Of the AZD1222 recipients, only five or six were seropositive at baseline. The span of vaccine-associated CD4 TCRs extended across spike, with dominance at 160-218 and 743-854.

Sequencing used immunoSEQ multiplex PCR; TCRdb keeps in-frame clones, though not all of them. The sample includes tens of thousands of clones, about 90% of them seen just once. From germline, CDR1 is MDHEN and CDR2 SYDVKM. The trim removed 5 bases at V and 4 bases at J, leaving 6 bases unmatched. The CDR3 is made up of 14 amino acids. V is TRBV28 and J is TRBJ2-7; TRBD2 agrees at 9 bases. Sequences were derived from peripheral blood, sampled on day 0 of AZD1222 vaccination. The clonotype originates from an adult in good health. The DNA for the CDR3 is TGTGCCAGCAGTGTTAGCGGGAGCGAATACGAGCAGTACTTC. It is translated as CASSVSGSEYEQYF.